This T cell receptor (beta chain) was found in a study of shared clonotypes between healthy human individuals (dated by TCRdb to between 2020 and 2021). Context from the whole study: A couple of women and three men aged 18 to 49 years were included in the cohort. For each donor, CD4 naive and CD4 memory were each given three plates, CD8 naive was given two plates, and CD8 memory was given one plate. To estimate repertoire size and how much clonotypes are shared between individuals, the study performed deep sequencing of blood TCR repertoires from a handful of healthy adults. To increase sequencing depth and limit assay-specific biases, TCR repertoire library preparation and sequencing were carried out by different laboratories using diverse techniques. Between about 0.8 and 9 billion PBMCs per donor were obtained by leukapheresis.

TCR CDR3 regions were amplified from genomic DNA by multiplex PCR using the deep immunoSEQ assay. Extracted genomic DNA from each cell subset was distributed evenly across all wells of several immunoSEQ 96-well plates, and each plate was treated as a replicate. For sorted subsets, 200 to 250 ng genomic DNA, equal to 30,000 or so T cell genomes, was loaded into each replicate PCR. The purified libraries were quantified using a Qubit 3.0 fluorometer, sized with a Bioanalyzer 2100, and then quantified again using the KAPA Library Quantification kit. Each immunoSEQ 96-well plate was sequenced on its own single-read 150-cycle Illumina NextSeq 550 flow cell. As for the authors' bioinformatics: The immunoSEQ output contained only junctional sequences without quality scores, so filtering could not match that applied to full-length reads. Sequences were annotated with PyIR, a Python wrapper for IgBLAST v1.9, using IMGT germline references to assign V/J genes and CDR3. Reads with weak V/J assignments (E-value above 1e-6), missing CDR3, stop codons, out-of-frame junctions, or ambiguous translated residues were removed. A V3J clonotype was defined by an identical inferred V gene, J gene, and CDR3 amino acid sequence. To compute the percentage overlap between repertoires, the number of shared unique clonotypes was divided by the size of the smaller repertoire. RTK rarefaction, the Chao1 estimator, and Recon v2.1 estimates of unobserved clonotypes were used to assess repertoire richness. For all TCRbeta clonotypes obtained by the gDNA method from a handful of donors, generation probabilities were computed with OLGA. TCRdb stores this immuneACCESS table with in-frame sequences only. Part of the clones is absent; in the studies checked, under half of the shortfall reflects unresolved V genes, and no reason is known for the rest. The DNA gave D and trimming, while V, J and clone size come from that table. The sample has some 2.3 million clones on record, 93% of them singletons. About 0.39% of the sample comes from the top ten.

This clone was seen just once. The antigen it recognizes is unknown. No base qualities exist here, and no much larger clone lies one base off it. The donors were healthy, HIV-negative adults with no recently reported acute infections or vaccinations. All donors were Caucasian adults living in Nashville, Tennessee, USA. Magnetic negative selection was used to enrich CD4+ T cells, after which naive cells were positively selected on CD45RA and the negative fraction became the memory subset. After blood collection by leukapheresis, PBMCs were isolated using Ficoll-Histopaque density gradient centrifugation and then cryopreserved in the vapor phase of liquid nitrogen. Analytical flow cytometry was used to check the purity and quantity of each magnetically sorted T cell population. Each sorted fraction had its genomic DNA isolated and then quantified by UV absorbance on a Nanodrop 2000c. Taken from the germline V gene, the CDR1 and CDR2 loops are KGHSH and LQKENI. The germline V end is reduced by 6 bases and the J end by 2 bases; junction bases left unmatched: 10. Its CDR3 holds 16 amino acids, cysteine through phenylalanine. CDR3 DNA is the only sequence kept; it has 48 bases, read in frame from the first base.

What the research found in general, with its limitations: Sampling was restricted to blood, and TCR repertoires in tissue are likely to differ from TCR repertoires in blood. Based on pairwise subsampling, the degree of clonotype sharing among donors was expected to be affected by sequencing depth. Estimated clonotype richness was generally larger for naive than for memory subsets. Compared with non-shared clonotypes, the clonotypes found in all four sorted-subset donors had higher generation probabilities. Incomplete sequencing was indicated by rarefaction of sorted-subset datasets, despite the large sequencing depth. Because the study included a small number of donors, the genetic and exposure-history diversity represented was limited. Sharing across a few donors was observed for about 5% of naive CD4, around 3.5% of naive CD8, about 2.3% of memory CD4, and around 0.42% of memory CD8 clonotypes.

This clonotype was obtained from a man younger than 35 in good health. Some clones in this sample may be carry-over from other donors' samples. Recombination connected TRBV18 to TRBJ2-7, with 10 bases matching TRBD2. The material sequenced was naive CD4+ T cells from PBMCs. According to the study, the label for this sample's cell subset or site signals: CD45RA+ positively selected. The sequenced DNA is TGTGCCAGCTCTCCCATTCAAGCGGGAGGGACCTACGAGCAGTACTTC. Its translation reads: CASSPIQAGGTYEQYF.